Shown below are 27 T cell receptor beta chains from a single sample sequenced in a study of blood T cell repertoires in COVID-19. Profiling relied on immunoSEQ multiplex PCR, and the TCRdb table lists in-frame clones only, not all of them. The sample lists about 160,000 clones; 65% to 85% were seen once. Sequencing was done on a sample of peripheral blood. The receptors come from a woman over 75 with acute or convalescent COVID-19.

The chain couples TRBV29-1 to TRBJ1-1, with 9 bases lining up with TRBD1. Germline V CDR1 and CDR2: SQVTM, ANQGSEA. The CDR3 extends over 14 amino acids. V was pared by 7 bases and J by 4 bases, with 10 bases of the junction left unmatched. The CDR3 DNA is TGCAGCGCACAAACAGGGGGCTCGGTCACTGAAGCTTTCTTT. It translates to CSAQTGGSVTEAFF.

The chain employs TRBV2 and TRBJ1-2; TRBD1 aligns across 9 bases. V lost 3 bases to trimming and J lost 2 bases; unmatched junction nucleotides: 4. The V gene's germline CDR1 is SNHLY and CDR2 FYNNEI. The CDR3 spans 15 residues. The CDR3 spells CASSDGTGRNYGYTF. In DNA, the CDR3 is TGTGCCAGCAGTGACGGGACAGGGAGAAACTATGGCTACACCTTC.

This chain connects TRBV5-1 to TRBJ2-3, with 10 bases aligning to TRBD2. The CDR3 covers 16 residues. After removal of 5 bases from V and 4 bases from J, the junction contained 10 bases not matched to a gene. Germline CDR1 and CDR2: SGHRS and YFSETQ. The CDR3 reads CASSQKPSGSPDTQYF. The CDR3 region has the DNA TGCGCCAGCAGTCAGAAGCCTAGCGGGAGCCCAGATACGCAGTATTTT.

In its sample, this clone was seen once. V gene TRBV9 combines with J gene TRBJ1-6; D is possibly TRBD1 (6 bases). The CDR3 spans 17 residues. Germline V gives CDR1 SGDLS, CDR2 YYNGEE. Trimming took off 1 base at V and 7 bases at J, with 18 bases between the two ends. The CDR3, as DNA: TGTGCCAGCAGCGTATCTGGGGGCAACCAAGGCAATTCACCCCTCCACTTT. This codes for CASSVSGGNQGNSPLHF. The complete variable domain, with remaining parts taken from reference TRBV9 and TRBJ1-6, reads DSGVTQTPKHLITATGQRVTLRCSPRSGDLSVYWYQQSLDQGLQFLIQYYNGEERAKGNILERFSAQQFPDLHSELNLSSLELGDSALYFCASSVSGGNQGNSPLHFGNGTRLTVT.

The chain carries TRBV7-8 and TRBJ1-4, with a weak D call TRBD1 (5 bases). V lost 0 bases, J lost 4 bases, and 12 bases lay in between. Germline loops: CDR1 SGHVS, CDR2 FQNEAQ. The CDR3 is 16 residues long. This chain's CDR3 is CASSLAPRQRNEKLFF. As DNA, the CDR3 is TGTGCCAGCAGCTTAGCTCCGCGACAGCGTAATGAAAAACTGTTTTTT.

There are a few counts of this clone. The J gene is TRBJ1-4, the V gene TRBV2, with D perhaps matching TRBD1 (6 bases). Germline V CDR1 and CDR2: SNHLY, FYNNEI. Trimming stripped 4 bases from V and 6 bases from J, with 21 bases between. The CDR3 totals 17 residues. This CDR3 is CASSVRGAAKADEKLFF. The CDR3 DNA is TGTGCCAGCAGTGTTCGGGGGGCCGCCAAAGCGGATGAAAAACTGTTTTTT.

The chain links TRBV24-1 to TRBJ2-3; TRBD1 might be the D (6 bases). Germline V gives CDR1 KGHDR, CDR2 SFDVKD. This CDR3 contains 14 residues. With 6 bases removed from V and 3 bases from J, the gap between germline ends came to 12 bases. Here the CDR3 reads CATSPKGGTDTQYF. Here the CDR3 DNA reads TGTGCCACCAGTCCAAAAGGGGGTACAGATACGCAGTATTTT.

The V and J genes are TRBV9 and TRBJ2-3, with D maybe TRBD2 (6 bases). This CDR3 region has 18 residues. The germline V and J ends were trimmed by 4 bases and 2 bases, with 23 bases remaining between them. Germline V gene lookup returns CDR1 SGDLS and CDR2 YYNGEE. CDR3 in DNA: TGTGCCAGCAGCCCTAATTTATTAGCGGCGAGCGTCACAGATACGCAGTATTTT. It encodes CASSPNLLAASVTDTQYF.

The chain is built from TRBV11-3 and TRBJ2-7; TRBD2 matches 13 bases. The germline gives CDR1 SGHNT, CDR2 YENEEA. V shed 0 bases and J 2 bases; nucleotides not matched to a gene: 4. The CDR3 runs to 17 residues. The CDR3 DNA sequence: TGTGCCAGCAGCTTAGAGACCGGGACTAGCGGGGCCTACGAGCAGTACTTC. This codes for CASSLETGTSGAYEQYF.

The chain uses TRBV5-1 and TRBJ2-3; D gene unclear. CDR1 and CDR2 (germline): SGHRS, YFSETQ. Trimming removed 0 bases from V and 0 bases from J, with 11 bases in between. The CDR3 spans 16 residues. The CDR3 spells CASSLALQPSTDTQYF. In DNA, the CDR3 is TGCGCCAGCAGCTTGGCCTTACAGCCTAGCACAGATACGCAGTATTTT.

V usage is TRBV6-1 and J usage is TRBJ1-1; maybe TRBD1 (5 bases). The CDR3 consists of 16 residues. Trimming pared 0 bases from V and 5 bases from J, leaving 16 bases between. Per germline, CDR1 MNHNS and CDR2 SASEGT. CDR3 nucleotide sequence: TGTGCCAGCAGTGAAGCGGAAGGGGAATTATGGACTGAAGCTTTCTTT. Protein product: CASSEAEGELWTEAFF.

This clone was observed a few times. The V call is TRBV9, the J call TRBJ2-3, with TRBD2 matching 9 bases. The V gene end was trimmed by 0 bases and the J gene end by 7 bases; junction bases not matched to a gene: 27. The germline V gene encodes CDR1 SGDLS and CDR2 YYNGEE. This CDR3 comprises 22 residues. CDR3 sequence reads: CASSVANAASGKRGSLTNTQYF. The CDR3 region has the DNA TGTGCCAGCAGCGTAGCTAACGCGGCTAGCGGGAAGCGGGGATCCTTAACAAATACGCAGTATTTT.

The chain joins TRBV7-9 to TRBJ1-1; TRBD1 matches at 7 bases. Losses at the gene ends were 5 bases for V and 5 bases for J; bases not matched to a gene: 8. Per germline, CDR1 SEHNR and CDR2 FQNEAQ (reference sequence). The CDR3 contains 14 residues. The CDR3 DNA sequence: TGTGCCAGCAGCAACCGGGACAGTAGAACTGAAGCTTTCTTT. It encodes CASSNRDSRTEAFF.

This clone was counted only a few times. The rearrangement joins TRBV5-5 to TRBJ2-3, with 7 bases that match TRBD2. The CDR3 consists of 16 residues. After removal of 3 bases from V and 3 bases from J, the junction contained 10 bases not matched to a gene. Germline CDR1 SGHKS, CDR2 YYEKEE (reference sequence). The DNA for the CDR3 is TGTGCCAGCAGCTCCCGGGAGGCCTGGAGGACAGATACGCAGTATTTT. Translation gives CASSSREAWRTDTQYF.

This chain uses TRBV18 with TRBJ2-2; D perhaps matches TRBD1 (6 bases). Germline V gene data show CDR1 as KGHSH and CDR2 as LQKENI. Between the trimmed V and J ends, which lost 4 bases and 5 bases, there was a span of 8 bases. The CDR3 is 13 residues long. The CDR3 is CASSLTGTGELFF. CDR3 coding DNA: TGTGCCAGCTCACTCACAGGGACCGGGGAGCTGTTTTTT.

CDR3 bases: TGTGCCAGCAGCGGCAGGGTGGGCACCGGGGAGCTGTTTTTT. This translates into CASSGRVGTGELFF. The chain is built from TRBV11-2 and TRBJ2-2; D might be TRBD1 (5 bases). V was cut by 5 bases and J by 4 bases, with 11 bases left in between. Germline loops: CDR1 SGHAT, CDR2 FQNNGV. CDR3 size: 14 residues.

The V gene is TRBV5-1, the J gene TRBJ1-6; TRBD1 agrees at 9 bases. There are 16 residues in the CDR3. The V segment lost 0 bases and the J segment 3 bases; nucleotides outside the gene matches: 1. Germline values: CDR1 SGHRS, CDR2 YFSETQ. The chain's CDR3 is CASSLAGQGYNSPLHF. CDR3 nucleotides: TGCGCCAGCAGCTTGGCGGGACAGGGCTATAATTCACCCCTCCACTTT.

V usage is TRBV6-5 and J usage is TRBJ1-5; no firm D call. CDR1 and CDR2 (germline): MNHEY, SVGAGI. The CDR3 spans 13 residues. Trimming shortened V by 10 bases and J by 4 bases, and 14 bases separated the two germline ends. Here the CDR3 reads CATSLMANQPQHF. CDR3 sequence (DNA): TGTGCCACCTCATTGATGGCTAATCAGCCCCAGCATTTT.

The chain joins TRBV18 to TRBJ1-3; D perhaps matches TRBD1 (5 bases). This CDR3 contains 16 residues. Trimming shortened V by 2 bases and J by 2 bases, and 13 bases separated the two germline ends. From germline, CDR1 is KGHSH and CDR2 LQKENI. CDR3 residues: CASSPSRQNTGNTIYF. CDR3 in DNA: TGTGCCAGCTCACCATCGAGACAGAACACTGGAAACACCATATATTTT.

The rearrangement links TRBV7-9 to TRBJ2-2; 11 nucleotides match TRBD1. V was pared by 3 bases and J by 4 bases, with 10 bases of the junction left unmatched. The CDR3 is made up of 18 amino acids. Germline loops: CDR1 SEHNR, CDR2 FQNEAQ (reference sequence). The CDR3 sequence: CASSFRTGGAGSTGELFF. The CDR3 nucleotides are TGTGCCAGCAGCTTTAGGACAGGGGGCGCCGGGTCCACCGGGGAGCTGTTTTTT.

The chain is built from TRBV4-3 and TRBJ1-4, with 8 positions matching TRBD1. V gave up 4 bases and J gave up 4 bases; unmatched junction bases: 8. Germline-derived CDR1 and CDR2 are LGHNA and YSLEER. The CDR3 totals 16 residues. CDR3 amino acids: CASSPGQVRYNEKLFF. The CDR3 coding sequence is TGCGCCAGCAGCCCGGGACAGGTTCGATATAATGAAAAACTGTTTTTT.

The chain carries TRBV5-4 and TRBJ1-1, with D possibly being TRBD1 (6 bases). CDR1 and CDR2 from the germline V gene are SGHNT and YYREEE (reference sequence). CDR3 length equals 16 residues. V was clipped by 0 bases and J by 5 bases, with 17 bases between them. The DNA of the CDR3 is TGTGCCAGCAGCTTGGGCTTTCGGGGGGCAAGTACTGAAGCTTTCTTT. Amino acids: CASSLGFRGASTEAFF.

The gene calls are TRBV6-2 or TRBV6-3 and TRBJ2-4; the match to TRBD1 covers 7 bases. The V gene end was trimmed by 5 bases and the J gene end by 2 bases; junction bases not matched to a gene: 3. The CDR3 contains 14 residues. Germline-derived CDR1 and CDR2 are MNHEY and SVGEGT. The CDR3 DNA is TGTGCCAGCAGTAGGGGGCCAACCAAAAACATTCAGTACTTC. Its translation is CASSRGPTKNIQYF.

The chain links TRBV6-5 to TRBJ2-7; 8 nucleotides match TRBD2. The CDR3 runs 15 residues. Germline CDR1 is MNHEY and CDR2 is SVGAGI. After removal of 6 bases from V and 2 bases from J, the junction contained 9 bases not matched to a gene. In nucleotides, the CDR3 is TGTGCCAGCAGGACTGAGCGGGAGCTTACCTACGAGCAGTACTTC. Translation: CASRTERELTYEQYF.

This clone was counted between two and nine times. The V call is TRBV2, the J call TRBJ1-5, with 9 bases lining up with TRBD1. CDR3 length: 16 amino acids. Trimming cost V 7 bases and J 2 bases; bases outside gene matches: 9. CDR1 and CDR2 (germline): SNHLY, FYNNEI. As DNA, the CDR3 is TGTGCCAGCACCCAACAGGGGGCGAACGGCAATCAGCCCCAGCATTTT. The encoded protein is CASTQQGANGNQPQHF.

V and J are TRBV5-6 and TRBJ1-3; 8 bases line up with TRBD1. This CDR3 has 16 residues. Germline CDR1 and CDR2: SGHDT and YYEEEE. J was trimmed by 0 bases and V by 4 bases; bases with no gene match: 6. The CDR3 DNA reads TGTGCCAGCAGCGCCCGGGACAGGAGCTCTGGAAACACCATATATTTT. Protein product: CASSARDRSSGNTIYF.

This clone has only a few counts. This rearrangement joins TRBV6-1 to TRBJ2-1, with TRBD2 matching over 13 bases. Losses at the gene ends were 4 bases for V and 3 bases for J; bases not matched to a gene: 3. Germline values: CDR1 MNHNS, CDR2 SASEGT. The CDR3 is 16 residues long. CDR3 residues: CASSGTSGSYYNEQFF. For the CDR3, the DNA is TGTGCCAGCAGTGGGACTAGCGGGAGTTACTACAATGAGCAGTTCTTC.